Listed here is a single T cell receptor (beta chain). Its matching antigen is unknown. This CDR3 spans 17 amino acids. CDR1 LGHNA and CDR2 YSLEER come from the germline V gene. V lost 2 bases to trimming and J lost 5 bases, with 20 bases between them. This record belongs to a study of shared clonotypes between healthy human individuals. Generated by immunoSEQ multiplex PCR, the TCRdb table keeps only in-frame clones and is missing some. The table records some 2,100,000 clones, approximately 94% of them present only once. Regarding the study as a whole: Richness estimates generally favored naive over memory subsets.

This sequence was found in a man in his late teens or twenties in good health. The sample taken for sequencing was naive CD4+ T cells sorted from blood. Subset: CD45RA+ positively selected. The gene calls are TRBV4-3 and TRBJ2-3; possibly TRBD1 for D (6 bases). The CDR3 DNA reads as TGCGCCAGCAGCCAACACCCCCAGGGGTATCAATTAGATACGCAGTATTTT. Translated: CASSQHPQGYQLDTQYF.